This TCR beta chain came from a study of blood T cell repertoires in COVID-19. Study-wide background: T cells, B-cell-depleted T cells, or PBMCs supplied cDNA or gDNA.

Participants came from about 23 US areas, aged roughly 18 to 95 years. Shortly before study entry, within 2 weeks, exposed participants had met a COVID-19 case. Looked up from germline, CDR1 is MNHEY and CDR2 is SVGAGI. Between the trimmed V and J ends, which lost 2 bases and 0 bases, there was a span of 8 bases. This CDR3 is 16 amino acids long. Data came from immunoSEQ multiplex PCR; TCRdb stores just in-frame clones and leaves some out. The data show 250,000 or so clones, 91% seen once. Material for sequencing was PBMCs or T cells enriched from blood (not recorded which). The TCR originated in a man between 35 and 55 years old who had been exposed to COVID-19. The chain is built from TRBV6-5 and TRBJ1-6; D gene ambiguous. CDR3 protein: CASSYGGNSYNSPLHF. CDR3 nucleotide sequence: TGTGCCAGCAGTTACGGAGGGAACTCCTATAATTCACCCCTCCACTTT.